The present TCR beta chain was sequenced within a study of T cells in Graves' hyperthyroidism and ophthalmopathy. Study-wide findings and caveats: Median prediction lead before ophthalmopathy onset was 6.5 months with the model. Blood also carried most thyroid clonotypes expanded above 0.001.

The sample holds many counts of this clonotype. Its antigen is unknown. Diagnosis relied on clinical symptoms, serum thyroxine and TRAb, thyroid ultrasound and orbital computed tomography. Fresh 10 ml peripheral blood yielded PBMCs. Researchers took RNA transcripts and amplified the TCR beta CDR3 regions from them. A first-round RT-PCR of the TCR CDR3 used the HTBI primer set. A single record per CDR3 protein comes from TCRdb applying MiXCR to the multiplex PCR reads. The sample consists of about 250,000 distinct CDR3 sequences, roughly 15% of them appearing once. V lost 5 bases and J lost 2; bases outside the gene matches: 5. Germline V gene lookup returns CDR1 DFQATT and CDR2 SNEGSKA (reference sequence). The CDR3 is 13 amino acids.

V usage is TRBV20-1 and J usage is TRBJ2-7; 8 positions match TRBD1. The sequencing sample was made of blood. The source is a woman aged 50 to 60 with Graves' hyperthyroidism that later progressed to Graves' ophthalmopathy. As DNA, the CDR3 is TGCAGTGCTCTCGACAGGGGAGCCTACGAGCAGTACTTC. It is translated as CSALDRGAYEQYF.